Shown below are 7 T cell receptor beta chains from a single sample sequenced in a study of liver allograft versus peripheral blood T cells. For the study at large: A comparison was made between T cell receptor repertoires in transplanted livers and those in recipients' peripheral blood.

MiXCR, applied by TCRdb to the reads, yields one record per CDR3 protein. The sample shows some 6,100 distinct CDR3 sequences, around 18% of them seen only once. The receptors were sampled from a human patient who had a liver transplant. Some T cells may be provided by the graft donor.

For this clonotype: A read error is the likely source, as a far larger clone sits one nucleotide away. The gene calls are TRBV13 and TRBJ1-1; D not certain. The CDR3 is made up of 12 amino acids. Germline CDR1 PRHDT, CDR2 FYEKMQ (reference sequence). The CDR3 region has the DNA TGTGTCAGCAGCGTGGGTAGAGGTGAAGCTTTCTTT. This encodes CVSSVGRGEAFF.

This clonotype qualifies as medium-sized. The chain uses TRBV6-6 and TRBJ2-1; 9 bases align to TRBD2. V trimming: 5 bases; J trimming: 2 bases; junction bases outside the gene matches: 7. CDR1 MNHNY and CDR2 SVGAGI come from the germline V gene (reference sequence). The CDR3 sequence is 16 residues long. The CDR3 protein is CASSQLSGGAYNEQFF. In nucleotides, the CDR3 is TGTGCCAGCAGTCAACTTAGCGGGGGCGCCTACAATGAGCAGTTCTTC.

The V call is TRBV5-6, the J call TRBJ2-7, with TRBD1 matching 7 bases. With V trimmed by 7 bases and J by 4 bases, 14 bases remained unmatched. The germline CDR1 and CDR2 sequences are SGHDT and YYEEEE. The CDR3 has 15 amino acids. As DNA, the CDR3 is TGTGCCAGCGGCCGACCGGGACAGAGACCTTACGAGCAGTACTTC. It specifies CASGRPGQRPYEQYF.

This clonotype occurred a few times. The chain employs TRBV7-9 and TRBJ1-6, with a weak D call TRBD1 (6 bases). This CDR3 spans 16 amino acids. With 1 base removed from V and 6 bases from J, the gap between germline ends came to 13 bases. The germline V gene has CDR1 SEHNR and CDR2 FQNEAQ (reference sequence). The CDR3 sequence: CASSLGEDSSNSPLHF. DNA of the CDR3: TGTGCCAGCAGCTTAGGAGAGGACAGCTCTAATTCACCCCTCCACTTT.

This clonotype was picked up many times. The chain uses TRBV27 and TRBJ1-1, with no clear D. The V end was cut by 4 bases, the J end by 4 bases, with 13 bases between. The CDR3 extends over 14 amino acids. Germline CDR1 is MNHEY and CDR2 is SMNVEV (reference sequence). DNA for the CDR3: TGTGCCAGCAGTTCGGCACAGACCACCACTGAAGCTTTCTTT. It codes for CASSSAQTTTEAFF.

The rearrangement joins TRBV30 to TRBJ2-7; no clear D gene. The V and J ends lost 3 bases and 3 bases respectively, with 9 bases between them. Germline values: CDR1 GTSNPN, CDR2 SVGIG (reference sequence). The CDR3 runs to 12 residues. CDR3 sequence: CAWRRTLYEQYF. The CDR3 bases are TGTGCCTGGAGACGGACCCTCTACGAGCAGTACTTC. The entire variable domain, with the rest obtained from reference TRBV30 and TRBJ2-7, is as follows: SQTIHQWPATLVQPVGSPLSLECTVEGTSNPNLYWYRQAAGRGLQLLFYSVGIGQISSEVPQNLSASRPQDRQFILSSKKLLLSDSGFYLCAWRRTLYEQYFGPGTRLTVT.

In this sample, this clonotype turned up many times. V and J are TRBV7-2 and TRBJ2-7; 8 bases align to TRBD2. This CDR3 spans 14 amino acids. After removal of 1 base from V and 7 bases from J, the junction contained 6 bases not matched to a gene. Germline CDR1 reads SGHTA; CDR2 reads FQGNSA. CDR3 sequence (DNA): TGTGCCAGCAGCTTAGGCAGCGGGGGCACAGAGCAGTACTTC. Translated: CASSLGSGGTEQYF. The whole variable domain, filled in from reference TRBV7-2 and TRBJ2-7, reads GAGVSQSPSNKVTEKGKDVELRCDPISGHTALYWYRQSLGQGLEFLIYFQGNSAPDKSGLPSDRFSAERTGGSVSTLTIQRTQQEDSAVYLCASSLGSGGTEQYFGPGTRLTVT.